This TCR beta chain was observed in a study of graft-versus-host responses after intestinal transplantation. Notes on the study in general: There was an association between peak levels of circulating GvH clones and early post-transplant HvG declines. GvH clones detected in recipient marrow included some appearing first in ileum or blood.

This clone came up once. What it recognizes is unknown. This table comes from immunoSEQ multiplex PCR, and its TCRdb copy is limited to in-frame clones, with some not included. The sample lists approximately 130,000 clones; around nine tenths were seen once. The germline V and J ends were trimmed by 2 bases and 6 bases, with 8 bases remaining between them. Germline CDR1 and CDR2: SGHTA and FQGTGA. This CDR3 comprises 12 residues. Sequenced here: unstimulated CD4+ T cells sorted from spleen or lymph node cells, sampled before intestinal transplant. This chain connects TRBV7-3 to TRBJ2-7; D perhaps matches TRBD1 (5 bases). The TCR was taken from a human donor who received an intestinal transplant. CDR3 nucleotides: TGTGCCAGCAGCTTAGATAGGGGCGAGCAGTACTTC. As protein: CASSLDRGEQYF.